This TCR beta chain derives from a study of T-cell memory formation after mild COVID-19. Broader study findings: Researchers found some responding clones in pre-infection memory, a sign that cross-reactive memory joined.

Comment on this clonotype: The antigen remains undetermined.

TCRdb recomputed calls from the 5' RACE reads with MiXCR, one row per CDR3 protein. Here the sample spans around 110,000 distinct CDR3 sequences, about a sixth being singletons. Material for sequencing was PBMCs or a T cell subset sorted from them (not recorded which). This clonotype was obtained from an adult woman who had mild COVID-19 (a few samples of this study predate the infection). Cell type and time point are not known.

The CDR3 protein is CASSLVAGEYYNEQFF. CDR3 in DNA: TGTGCCAGCAGTTTGGTAGCGGGGGAATATTACAATGAGCAGTTCTTC. The rearrangement links TRBV12-3 or TRBV12-4 to TRBJ2-1; TRBD2 aligns across 9 bases. CDR3 length: 16 amino acids. V lost 3 bases to trimming and J lost 4 bases; unmatched junction nucleotides: 7.